This T cell receptor (beta chain) was recorded in a study of blood T cell repertoires in COVID-19. Study as a whole: Sites in the United States, Italy and Spain provided acute and convalescent COVID-19 samples. PBMCs, B-cell-depleted T cells, or T cells provided the cDNA or gDNA that made up the material.

Study processing details: Estimation of nucleated cell counts was performed using reference gene primer amplification. Clones were read by immunoSEQ multiplex PCR, and TCRdb kept only the in-frame ones, dropping some. V, J and clone size are those of that table, while D and trimming were read from the DNA. The table lists more than 60,000 clones, roughly 90% of them singletons. J gave up 7 bases and V 7 bases, and 6 bases lay outside the gene matches. The CDR3 extends over 14 amino acids. Germline V lookup: CDR1 MNHNY, CDR2 SVGAGI (reference sequence). The rearrangement links TRBV6-6 to TRBJ1-4; 10 bases line up with TRBD1. The sequencing input was peripheral blood. This receptor was identified in a woman older than 75 with active or convalescent COVID-19. CDR3 bases: TGTGCCAGCAACGACAGGGGGCATAGTGAAAAACTGTTTTTT. This gives the protein CASNDRGHSEKLFF.